A single sample gave rise to the 26 T cell receptor beta chains below, sequenced in a study of intratumoral heterogeneity in liver cancer. Tumour samples came from separate, distinct regions of the hepatocellular carcinoma nodule. The table came from immunoSEQ multiplex PCR; TCRdb's copy has only in-frame clones and leaves some out. The repertoire has some 3,000 clones, 70% to 80% of them found once; the top ten carry roughly 50%. The source material was tumor tissue, sampled before any cancer treatment. These receptors all stem from a woman in her 70s with hepatocellular carcinoma.

The chain recombines TRBV2 with TRBJ1-4, with TRBD1 as a possible D gene (6 bases). The CDR3 runs to 15 residues. V lost 4 bases and J 2 bases, leaving 11 bases between the germline ends. Per germline, CDR1 SNHLY and CDR2 FYNNEI. The CDR3, as DNA: TGTGCCAGCAGTGCCGACAGGACGACTAATGAAAAACTGTTTTTT. Its protein is CASSADRTTNEKLFF.

The rearrangement joins TRBV27 to TRBJ2-7, with D perhaps TRBD1 (6 bases). Trimming took 1 base from V and 2 from J, leaving 15 bases between them. Germline V gene data show CDR1 as MNHEY and CDR2 as SMNVEV (reference sequence). The CDR3 sequence is 16 residues long. As DNA, the CDR3 is TGTGCCAGCAGTTTATTGGGGACACCAGAACCCTACGAGCAGTACTTC. This sequence encodes CASSLLGTPEPYEQYF.

The genes are TRBV5-1 and TRBJ1-1; a possible D gene is TRBD1 (5 bases). V lost 1 base to trimming and J lost 3 bases, with 7 bases between them. The CDR3 is 13 amino acids. Germline CDR1 and CDR2: SGHRS and YFSETQ. CDR3 protein: CASSLWGDTEAFF. As DNA, the CDR3 is TGCGCCAGCAGCTTGTGGGGGGACACTGAAGCTTTCTTT. The whole variable domain, filled in from reference TRBV5-1 and TRBJ1-1, reads KAGVTQTPRYLIKTRGQQVTLSCSPISGHRSVSWYQQTPGQGLQFLFEYFSETQRNKGNFPGRFSGRQFSNSRSEMNVSTLELGDSALYLCASSLWGDTEAFFGQGTRLTVV.

The rearrangement joins TRBV4-2 to TRBJ1-5; D is undetermined. V dropped 1 base and J dropped 5 bases, with 9 bases sitting between them. The CDR3 length is 14 residues. Germline CDR1 reads LGHNA; CDR2 reads YNFKEQ. CDR3 coding DNA: TGTGCCAGCAGCCAAGCTGGTGGGGATCAGCCCCAGCATTTT. Translating it yields CASSQAGGDQPQHF.

J is TRBJ1-2 and V is TRBV29-1; no reliable D call. The CDR3 is 10 amino acids. Germline V gene data show CDR1 as SQVTM and CDR2 as ANQGSEA. Trimming stripped 3 bases from V and 8 bases from J, with 7 bases between. CDR3 nucleotide sequence: TGCAGCGTTGATGGAGACGGCTACACCTTC. It codes for CSVDGDGYTF.

The chain carries TRBV5-1 and TRBJ2-1; 14 positions match TRBD2. The CDR3 consists of 18 residues. Germline V gene data show CDR1 as SGHRS and CDR2 as YFSETQ. Losses at the gene ends were 4 bases for V and 7 bases for J; bases not matched to a gene: 13. CDR3 loop: CASSPGLAGGRGENEQFF. CDR3 coding DNA: TGCGCCAGCAGCCCCGGACTAGCGGGAGGTAGGGGGGAGAATGAGCAGTTCTTC.

The sample holds one count of this clone. The chain recombines TRBV28 with TRBJ2-7, with D possibly TRBD2 on 6 matching bases. The CDR3 totals 15 residues. Trimming took off 8 bases at V and 1 base at J, with 18 bases between the two ends. Germline CDR1 is MDHEN and CDR2 is SYDVKM. The CDR3 loop is CASLPGGTPSYEQYF. CDR3 nucleotides: TGTGCCAGCCTCCCTGGTGGGACTCCTTCCTACGAGCAGTACTTC. The whole variable domain, remainder taken from reference TRBV28 and TRBJ2-7, is DVKVTQSSRYLVKRTGEKVFLECVQDMDHENMFWYRQDPGLGLRLIYFSYDVKMKEKGDIPEGYSVSREKKERFSLILESASTNQTSMYLCASLPGGTPSYEQYFGPGTRLTVT.

The chain combines TRBV6-5 with TRBJ1-1; tentatively, D is TRBD1 (6 bases). Germline lookup yields CDR1 MNHEY and CDR2 SVGAGI. There are 14 residues in the CDR3. V lost 7 bases, J lost 2 bases, and 14 bases lay in between. DNA for the CDR3: TGTGCCAGCACCCGGGACATGAGTAACACTGAAGCTTTCTTT. Encoded protein: CASTRDMSNTEAFF.

This clone was seen more than once but under ten times. The chain's CDR3 is CASSGTGRTEAFF. CDR3 bases: TGTGCCAGTAGTGGGACAGGGCGCACTGAAGCTTTCTTT. V and J are TRBV19 and TRBJ1-1, with 9 bases that match TRBD1. The CDR3 consists of 13 residues. Looked up from germline, CDR1 is LNHDA and CDR2 is SQIVND (reference sequence). The J segment lost 4 bases and the V segment lost 5 bases, leaving 2 bases of the junction unmatched.

The chain couples TRBV3-1 (or the pseudogene TRBV3-2) to TRBJ2-1; TRBD1 is a possible D gene (6 bases). This CDR3 is built from 16 residues. The ends were cut back, 4 bases at V and 4 bases at J, with 17 bases in the middle. Germline CDR1 LGHDT, CDR2 YNNKEL (reference sequence). This chain's CDR3 is CASSRSGAQEYNEQFF. In DNA form, the CDR3 reads TGTGCCAGCAGCCGATCAGGGGCGCAAGAATACAATGAGCAGTTCTTC.

The CDR3 loop is CASSSGDGPRAQYF. In DNA, the CDR3 is TGTGCCAGCAGCTCAGGGGACGGGCCTCGGGCCCAGTACTTC. The chain joins TRBV11-1 to TRBJ2-5, with D perhaps matching TRBD1 (6 bases). CDR1 and CDR2 from the germline V gene are SGHAT and FQDESV (reference sequence). CDR3 length: 14 residues. The V and J ends lost 4 bases and 9 bases respectively, with 18 bases between them.

The V and J genes are TRBV23-1 and TRBJ2-2; perhaps D is TRBD1 or TRBD2 (5 bases each). TRBV23-1 is designated an ORF whose function remains uncertain. The CDR3 contains 19 residues. Trimming took 2 bases from V and 2 from J, leaving 21 bases between them. CDR3 sequence (DNA): TGCGCCAGCAGTCAACGGGACCTCCGGGCCCCGACTAACACCGGGGAGCTGTTTTTT. The encoded protein is CASSQRDLRAPTNTGELFF.

This chain connects TRBV5-1 to TRBJ2-2, with D uncertain. This CDR3 region has 12 residues. V lost 4 bases and J 7 bases, leaving 8 bases between the germline ends. Germline assignment: CDR1 SGHRS and CDR2 YFSETQ. The CDR3, as DNA: TGCGCCAGCAGCCCCGAGGTCGGGGAGCTGTTTTTT. Translated, it gives CASSPEVGELFF.

The rearrangement uses TRBV4-1 and TRBJ2-3; a weak D match, TRBD2 (6 bases). CDR3 length equals 17 residues. V gave up 4 bases and J gave up 3 bases, with 20 bases separating them. In germline, CDR1 is MGHRA, CDR2 YSYEKL. This CDR3 is CASSPILNRERTDTQYF. The CDR3 DNA is TGCGCCAGCAGCCCTATATTAAACCGGGAGAGGACAGATACGCAGTATTTT.

This chain uses TRBV18 with TRBJ1-1, with D perhaps TRBD1 (6 bases). V lost 3 bases and J lost 2, with 16 bases in between. The germline V gene encodes CDR1 KGHSH and CDR2 LQKENI. The CDR3 length is 16 residues. Written as DNA, the CDR3 is TGTGCCAGCTCACCGGATAGCAGGGGTTCCAACACTGAAGCTTTCTTT. Translation gives CASSPDSRGSNTEAFF. Based on the CDR3 plus reference TRBV18 and TRBJ1-1, the full variable domain is NAGVMQNPRHLVRRRGQEARLRCSPMKGHSHVYWYRQLPEEGLKFMVYLQKENIIDESGMPKERFSAEFPKEGPSILRIQQVVRGDSAAYFCASSPDSRGSNTEAFFGQGTRLTVV.

In DNA form, the CDR3 reads TGTGCCAGCAGCTTAGTGGGGACCGGGGAGACCCAGTACTTC. Protein product: CASSLVGTGETQYF. The V call is TRBV7-8, the J call TRBJ2-5, with D perhaps TRBD1 or TRBD2 (5 bases each). CDR1 is SGHVS and CDR2 is FQNEAQ in the germline V gene. The CDR3 is 14 residues long. The V gene lost 1 base and the J gene lost 5 bases, with 11 bases spanning the gap.

The chain is built from TRBV21-1 and TRBJ1-6. TRBV21-1 is a pseudogene. The CDR3 consists of 17 residues. The CDR3 DNA follows: TGTGCCAGCAGCAAACAGTTCTCGGGATCGGATAATTCACCCCTCCACTTT. The encoded protein is CASSKQFSGSDNSPLHF.

The rearrangement links TRBV12-3 or TRBV12-4 to TRBJ1-2; D gene uncertain. The ends were cut back, 3 bases at V and 4 bases at J, with 6 bases in the middle. The length of the CDR3 is 12 residues. In DNA, the CDR3 is TGTGCCAGCAGTTTGAACCGCTATGGCTACACCTTC. Protein: CASSLNRYGYTF.

CDR3 bases: TGTGCCAGCAGTCGGACGGGGTACGAGCAGTACTTC. Protein product: CASSRTGYEQYF. The gene calls are TRBV28 and TRBJ2-7, with D possibly matching TRBD2 (5 bases). Trimming took off 5 bases at V and 4 bases at J, with 9 bases between the two ends. The CDR3 covers 12 residues. CDR1 MDHEN and CDR2 SYDVKM come from the germline V gene. The full variable domain, with the rest looked up from reference TRBV28 and TRBJ2-7, is DVKVTQSSRYLVKRTGEKVFLECVQDMDHENMFWYRQDPGLGLRLIYFSYDVKMKEKGDIPEGYSVSREKKERFSLILESASTNQTSMYLCASSRTGYEQYFGPGTRLTVT.

CDR3 nucleotides: TGTGCCAGCAGTCTGGGACACCCCTACGAGCAGTACTTC. Its translation: CASSLGHPYEQYF. The chain has TRBV28 and TRBJ2-7; D possibly corresponds to TRBD1 (6 bases). Trimming left V 5 bases short and J 2 bases short, with 10 bases between. This CDR3 has 13 residues. Germline values: CDR1 MDHEN, CDR2 SYDVKM.

V gene TRBV19 combines with J gene TRBJ1-5, with D unclear. The CDR3 contains 15 residues. Deletions cut 5 bases from V and 0 bases from J, with 11 bases between. Germline V lookup: CDR1 LNHDA, CDR2 SQIVND (reference sequence). The CDR3 bases are TGTGCCAGTAGTCTCCCTCTGGCTAGCAATCAGCCCCAGCATTTT. Residues: CASSLPLASNQPQHF.

The J gene is TRBJ2-4, the V gene TRBV6-6; perhaps D is TRBD1 or TRBD2 (6 bases each). CDR1 is MNHNY, CDR2 SVGAGI, per germline (reference sequence). V was shortened by 8 bases and J by 7 bases, with 18 bases between the two germline ends. CDR3 length equals 14 residues. CDR3: CASGGGGIRNIQYF. CDR3 bases: TGTGCCAGCGGCGGAGGGGGGATCCGGAACATTCAGTACTTC.

V is TRBV7-9 and J is TRBJ2-3; 12 bases fit TRBD1. V dropped 4 bases and J dropped 6; count of bases not matched to a gene: 2. From germline, CDR1 is SEHNR and CDR2 FQNEAQ (reference sequence). This CDR3 has 14 residues. This chain's CDR3 is CASSSGTGGDTQYF. The CDR3 region has the DNA TGTGCCAGCAGCTCCGGGACAGGGGGCGATACGCAGTATTTT.

This clone was seen a handful of times. The rearrangement joins TRBV28 to TRBJ2-5; unclear D gene. The CDR3 runs 12 residues. The germline V gene has CDR1 MDHEN and CDR2 SYDVKM. V lost 1 base to trimming and J lost 5 bases, with 5 bases between them. CDR3 DNA sequence: TGTGCCAGCAGTTTATTTGGGGAGACCCAGTACTTC. It is translated as CASSLFGETQYF.

J is TRBJ2-2 and V is TRBV3-1 (or the pseudogene TRBV3-2), with a tentative D call TRBD1 (6 bases). CDR3 size: 12 residues. CDR1 is LGHDT and CDR2 is YNNKEL in the germline V gene (reference sequence). V lost 7 bases and J 4 bases, leaving 7 bases between the germline ends. CDR3: CASTRGTGELFF. DNA for the CDR3: TGTGCCAGCACCAGGGGCACCGGGGAGCTGTTTTTT.

The chain combines TRBV15 with TRBJ2-3; D unclear. The CDR3 extends over 14 amino acids. Trimming took 0 bases from V and 0 from J, leaving 4 bases between them. CDR1 and CDR2 (germline): LNHNV, YYDKDF (reference sequence). CDR3 DNA: TGTGCCACCAGCAGAGATCAAAGCACAGATACGCAGTATTTT. Its translation is CATSRDQSTDTQYF. Full variable domain (rest looked up from reference TRBV15 and TRBJ2-3): DAMVIQNPRYQVTQFGKPVTLSCSQTLNHNVMYWYQQKSSQAPKLLFHYYDKDFNNEADTPDNFQSRRPNTSFCFLDIRSPGLGDTAMYLCATSRDQSTDTQYFGPGTRLTVL.